The rows below give T cell receptor beta chains drawn from one sample of a study of T-cell reconstitution after alpha-beta-depleted transplantation in children. TCRdb used MiXCR to reprocess the PCR reads, holding one entry per CDR3 protein. The table has 240,000 or so distinct CDR3 sequences, approximately 8% seen once; the top ten hold 6.3%. The source was PBMCs, mostly from graft donor cells, collected 180 days after TCRalphabeta/CD19-depleted stem cell transplant. The receptors derive from a male patient aged 10 to 17 who had a stem cell transplant for acute lymphoblastic leukemia, so the T cells may come from the graft donor. The CDR3 runs from the conserved cysteine through the conserved F or W. D genes are given only for firm matches. Not all rows give a size; the values are once, few, many and, for expanded clones, a class.

>TRBD1|few|TRBJ1-1|TRBV11-2
CASSLDWDRRLDTEAFF
TGTGCCAGCAGCTTAGACTGGGACAGGCGGCTAGACACTGAAGCTTTCTTT
>.|many|TRBJ2-5|TRBV18
CASSPPTQETQYF
TGTGCCAGCTCACCACCGACCCAAGAGACCCAGTACTTC
>.|many|TRBJ2-7|TRBV10-3
CAIRDRTNEQYF
TGTGCCATCAGGGACAGAACGAACGAGCAGTACTTC
>.|many|TRBJ1-2|TRBV19
CASSSDGIYGYTF
TGTGCCAGTAGTTCGGACGGTATCTATGGCTACACCTTC
>TRBD2|many|TRBJ2-7|TRBV6-1
CASNGLAGSYEQYF
TGTGCCAGCAACGGACTAGCGGGATCCTACGAGCAGTACTTC
>.|many|TRBJ2-1|TRBV10-3
CATCGGQGYNEQFF
TGTGCCACCTGCGGTGGCCAGGGGTACAATGAGCAGTTCTTC
>TRBD1|many|TRBJ1-1|TRBV6-1
CASSADRANTEAFF
TGTGCCAGCAGTGCCGACAGGGCGAACACTGAAGCTTTCTTT
>TRBD1|many|TRBJ1-2|TRBV4-2
CASSQDLRDREGYTF
TGTGCCAGCAGCCAAGACCTCCGGGACAGGGAAGGCTACACCTTC
>.|.|TRBJ2-5|TRBV9
CASSVALGIETQYF
TGTGCCAGCAGCGTAGCTTTAGGGATCGAGACCCAGTACTTC
>TRBD1|few|TRBJ2-5|TRBV9
CASSVKGNRGSVETQYF
TGTGCCAGCAGCGTAAAAGGGAACAGGGGGTCTGTGGAGACCCAGTACTTC
>TRBD1|many|TRBJ1-1|TRBV20-1
CSASGDRSHEAFF
TGCAGTGCTAGCGGGGACAGAAGCCATGAAGCTTTCTTT
>TRBD2|many|TRBJ2-7|TRBV20-1
CSASRASGRAKVYEQYF
TGCAGTGCTAGTAGGGCTAGCGGGAGGGCTAAGGTCTACGAGCAGTACTTC
>.|few|TRBJ1-5|TRBV2
CASSEGGLRGRGQPQHF
TGTGCCAGCAGTGAAGGGGGGTTGAGGGGAAGGGGTCAGCCCCAGCATTTT
>.|.|TRBJ1-3|TRBV6-2/TRBV6-3
CASSYTPGARRTTIYF
TGTGCCAGCAGTTACACACCAGGGGCACGGCGGACCACCATATATTTT
>.|many|TRBJ2-1|TRBV7-3
CASSLMEGGQFF
TGTGCCAGCAGCTTAATGGAGGGAGGGCAGTTCTTC
>.|many|TRBJ2-3|TRBV4-3
CASSQASSGSITDTQYF
TGCGCCAGCAGCCAAGCCTCCTCAGGGTCGATCACAGATACGCAGTATTTT
>TRBD2|.|TRBJ2-2|TRBV4-2
CASSQDHTGGITGELFF
TGTGCCAGCAGCCAAGATCACACGGGGGGGATCACCGGGGAGCTGTTTTTT
>.|many|TRBJ2-7|TRBV5-1
CASSLPNRDLYEQYF
TGCGCCAGCAGCTTACCGAACAGGGACCTCTACGAGCAGTACTTC
>TRBD1|.|TRBJ2-5|TRBV24-1
CATSDSSGTGTQYF
TGTGCCACCAGTGATTCGTCCGGGACAGGGACCCAGTACTTC
>.|many|TRBJ1-1|TRBV7-2
CASSRFDPNTEAFF
TGTGCCAGCAGCAGATTCGACCCGAACACTGAAGCTTTCTTT
>.|many|TRBJ2-6|TRBV6-1
CASIDRPGANVLTF
TGTGCCAGCATTGACAGGCCCGGGGCCAACGTCCTGACTTTC
>.|many|TRBJ2-3|TRBV10-3
CAISDIARSTDTQYF
TGTGCCATCAGTGATATAGCTAGAAGCACAGATACGCAGTATTTT
>TRBD2|many|TRBJ2-3|TRBV9
CASSDEGRGAPDTQYF
TGTGCCAGCAGCGATGAGGGGCGGGGGGCCCCAGATACGCAGTATTTT
>.|many|TRBJ2-7|TRBV28
CASSLYGLRNEQYF
TGTGCCAGCAGTCTCTATGGTCTACGGAACGAGCAGTACTTC
>.|.|TRBJ2-1|TRBV5-1
CASSLGTGSSYNEQFF
TGCGCCAGCAGCTTGGGGACTGGCAGCTCCTACAATGAGCAGTTCTTC
>.|many|TRBJ1-5|TRBV11-2
CASSLEGGHQPQHF
TGTGCCAGCAGCTTAGAAGGGGGGCATCAGCCCCAGCATTTT
>.|many|TRBJ2-7|TRBV12-3/TRBV12-4
CASSLGGRAYEQYF
TGTGCCAGCAGTTTAGGGGGCAGGGCCTACGAGCAGTACTTC
>.|many|TRBJ1-2|TRBV18
CASSPRRGEDYGYTF
TGTGCCAGCTCCCCCCGCAGGGGAGAGGACTATGGCTACACCTTC
>.|.|TRBJ1-1|TRBV10-3
CAINGLGNTEAFF
TGTGCCATCAACGGGTTGGGGAACACTGAAGCTTTCTTT
>.|many|TRBJ1-1|TRBV3-1
CASSHGGRGNTEAFF
TGTGCCAGCAGCCACGGGGGGCGGGGAAACACTGAAGCTTTCTTT
>.|many|TRBJ1-3|TRBV28
CASSSPWGGGGNTIYF
TGTGCCAGCAGTTCCCCTTGGGGGGGCGGAGGAAACACCATATATTTT
>TRBD2|many|TRBJ2-2|TRBV5-1
CASSSPTSKGELFF
TGCGCCAGCAGCTCGCCGACTAGCAAGGGGGAGCTGTTTTTT
>TRBD1|many|TRBJ1-4|TRBV7-6
CASSLGRTGATTNEKLFF
TGTGCCAGCAGCTTAGGGCGGACAGGGGCGACAACTAATGAAAAACTGTTTTTT
>.|many|TRBJ1-2|TRBV25-1
CASSERHYYGYTF
TGTGCCAGCAGTGAGAGGCATTACTATGGCTACACCTTC
>.|many|TRBJ2-3|TRBV29-1
CSVEDGRGAQYF
TGCAGCGTTGAAGACGGCAGGGGAGCGCAGTATTTT
>TRBD2|many|TRBJ2-1|TRBV20-1
CSAREGGYNEQFF
TGCAGTGCTAGAGAGGGGGGGTACAATGAGCAGTTCTTC
>.|many|TRBJ1-4|TRBV10-3
CAISESPRRSNEKLFF
TGTGCCATCAGTGAGTCGCCCAGAAGGTCTAATGAAAAACTGTTTTTT
>TRBD2|few|TRBJ2-7|TRBV19
CASSPGLAASYEQYF
TGTGCCAGTAGCCCGGGACTAGCGGCCAGCTACGAGCAGTACTTC
>TRBD2|many|TRBJ2-7|TRBV5-1
CASTRLAGVYEQYF
TGCGCCAGCACCAGACTAGCGGGAGTCTACGAGCAGTACTTC
>.|many|TRBJ1-1|TRBV7-8
CASFGNTEAFF
TGTGCCAGCTTTGGGAACACTGAAGCTTTCTTT
>.|many|TRBJ2-1|TRBV5-1
CASSTGTPTGNEQFF
TGCGCCAGCAGCACCGGGACCCCAACGGGGAATGAGCAGTTCTTC